This T cell receptor beta chain was captured in a study of shared clonotypes between healthy human individuals. As to this clone: Its antigen is currently unknown.

It was roughly 190 ng DNA, around 33,000 T cell genomes, that sorted-subset replicate PCRs used. Assay: immunoSEQ multiplex PCR; the TCRdb copy retains only in-frame clones and omits some. Found here are nearly 1 million clones, over 75% of them singletons; the top ten hold approximately 1.5%. Donors, without exception, were Caucasian adults residing in Nashville, Tennessee. General observations from the study: Researchers sampled blood only, noting tissue repertoires likely differ. Lower generation probabilities were found for non-shared clonotypes than for those shared by all four donors.

V shed 0 bases and J shed 2 bases, with 8 bases lying between them. The CDR3 runs to 15 residues. The germline V gene encodes CDR1 LNHNV and CDR2 YYDKDF (reference sequence). The chain joins TRBV15 to TRBJ1-5, with unresolved D. Sequenced input: memory CD4+ T cells sorted from blood. The subset was: CD45RA-negative fraction. The receptor was isolated from a man between 18 and 35 years old in good health. CDR3 sequence: CATSRDRQGNQPQHF. For the CDR3, the DNA is TGTGCCACCAGCAGAGATCGGCAGGGCAATCAGCCCCAGCATTTT.